The 22 T cell receptor beta chains below were found in one sample sequenced in a study of blood T cell repertoires in COVID-19. Profiled with immunoSEQ multiplex PCR; TCRdb holds only in-frame clones, not every one. The sample holds 55,000 to 65,000 clones, around 83% seen once. Sequences were obtained from peripheral blood. Every receptor here comes from a human donor in a cohort sampled during active COVID-19.

This clone was observed a handful of times. V and J are TRBV4-2 and TRBJ1-3, with TRBD1 matching 10 bases. Germline-derived CDR1 and CDR2 are LGHNA and YNFKEQ. V gave up 3 bases and J gave up 1 base; unmatched junction bases: 6. CDR3 length equals 17 residues. In DNA form, the CDR3 reads TGTGCCAGCAGCCAGATGGGACAGGGGATTTCTGGAAACACCATATATTTT. As protein: CASSQMGQGISGNTIYF.

This clone was seen only a few times. V and J are TRBV5-1 and TRBJ2-7; a weak D match, TRBD1 (6 bases). Trimming cost V 5 bases and J 4 bases, with 19 bases left between them. The CDR3 contains 15 residues. Germline V CDR1 and CDR2: SGHRS, YFSETQ. This CDR3 reads CASRGPSGDTYEQYV. The CDR3 bases are TGCGCCAGCAGAGGACCTTCAGGGGACACATACGAGCAGTACGTC.

This chain links TRBV10-3 with TRBJ2-7; possibly TRBD1 for D (6 bases). The CDR3 consists of 14 residues. V shed 3 bases and J shed 3 bases, with 12 bases lying between them. Germline V gene lookup returns CDR1 ENHRY and CDR2 SYGVKD. CDR3 sequence (DNA): TGTGCCATCAGTGAACGCCAGGGGCTCTACGAGCAGTACTTC. Translated, it gives CAISERQGLYEQYF.

The chain links TRBV7-9 to TRBJ2-1; 7 bases agree with TRBD1. Losses at the gene ends were 9 bases for V and 12 bases for J; bases not matched to a gene: 11. The CDR3 spans 12 residues. CDR1 and CDR2 from the germline V gene are SEHNR and FQNEAQ (reference sequence). CDR3 sequence: CASALGQSWQFF. The DNA for the CDR3 is TGTGCCAGTGCATTGGGACAGTCTTGGCAGTTCTTC.

This clone was seen a handful of times. V and J are TRBV29-1 and TRBJ2-2; D call uncertain. This CDR3 spans 13 amino acids. CDR1 and CDR2 from the germline V gene are SQVTM and ANQGSEA. V shed 3 bases and J shed 3 bases, with 8 bases lying between them. The CDR3 sequence: CSVDRFDTGELFF. The CDR3 coding sequence is TGCAGCGTTGACCGGTTCGACACCGGGGAGCTGTTTTTT.

V usage is TRBV5-1 and J usage is TRBJ2-3; perhaps TRBD2 as D (6 bases). The germline V and J ends were trimmed by 0 bases and 2 bases, with 13 bases remaining between them. Per the germline V gene, CDR1 is SGHRS and CDR2 is YFSETQ. There are 16 residues in the CDR3. As DNA, the CDR3 is TGCGCCAGCAGCTTGGGGCTTCAGGGACTCACAGATACGCAGTATTTT. Protein: CASSLGLQGLTDTQYF.

The V gene is TRBV2, the J gene TRBJ1-1, with unresolved D. The CDR3 length is 12 residues. The V end was cut by 1 base, the J end by 6 bases, with 6 bases between. CDR1 and CDR2 from the germline V gene are SNHLY and FYNNEI. CDR3 loop: CASSEVVPEAFF. In nucleotides, the CDR3 is TGTGCCAGCAGTGAAGTCGTCCCTGAAGCTTTCTTT.

The chain joins TRBV11-1 to TRBJ1-4; 8 bases map to TRBD1. The germline V gene has CDR1 SGHAT and CDR2 FQDESV (reference sequence). Germline trimming cut 2 bases from V and 5 bases from J; bases unmatched to any gene: 4. CDR3 length: 15 amino acids. This chain's CDR3 is CASSLTTGENEKLFF. CDR3 nucleotide sequence: TGTGCCAGCAGCTTAACGACAGGGGAAAATGAAAAACTGTTTTTT.

The chain links TRBV28 to TRBJ2-3, with 7 bases lining up with TRBD2. Trimming removed 2 bases from V and 3 bases from J; junction bases left unmatched: 5. The CDR3 sequence is 15 residues long. The germline gives CDR1 MDHEN, CDR2 SYDVKM. This CDR3 is CASSLGLADTDTQYF. The CDR3 bases are TGTGCCAGCAGTTTAGGGCTAGCGGATACAGATACGCAGTATTTT.

The chain combines TRBV30 with TRBJ2-1; 7 nucleotides agree with TRBD2. Losses at the gene ends were 2 bases for V and 8 bases for J; bases not matched to a gene: 30. CDR1 is GTSNPN and CDR2 is SVGIG in the germline V gene (reference sequence). The length of the CDR3 is 21 residues. The CDR3 loop reads CAWSLKGRDYSPGTSVDEQFF. CDR3 sequence (DNA): TGTGCCTGGAGTCTGAAAGGCCGGGACTACTCGCCAGGGACTTCGGTAGATGAGCAGTTCTTC.

This clone has more than one count but fewer than ten. The chain recombines TRBV7-2 with TRBJ1-6, with D maybe TRBD1 (6 bases). The CDR3 consists of 15 residues. V lost 3 bases to trimming and J lost 6 bases, with 12 bases between them. Per the germline V gene, CDR1 is SGHTA and CDR2 is FQGNSA. DNA of the CDR3: TGTGCCAGCAGCTTTCTGGGGGGGCCTAATTCACCCCTCCACTTT. Translating it yields CASSFLGGPNSPLHF.

V and J are TRBV10-1 and TRBJ2-2, with D possibly matching TRBD2 (5 bases). This CDR3 is 14 amino acids long. The germline CDR1 and CDR2 sequences are WNHNN and SYGVQD (reference sequence). Trimming cost V 6 bases and J 4 bases, with 12 bases left between them. For the CDR3, the DNA is TGCGCCAGCAGGATAGACGGAGGCACCGGGGAGCTGTTTTTT. It is translated as CASRIDGGTGELFF.

The chain employs TRBV6-1 and TRBJ2-5; no clear D gene. V gave up 3 bases and J gave up 1 base, with 18 bases separating them. The length of the CDR3 is 17 residues. Germline CDR1 reads MNHNS; CDR2 reads SASEGT. CDR3 coding DNA: TGTGCCAGCAGTGATAAATTTCGCGTTACCATCCAAGAGACCCAGTACTTC. It specifies CASSDKFRVTIQETQYF.

The V call is TRBV7-2, the J call TRBJ2-2; D is undetermined. This CDR3 comprises 14 residues. V was clipped by 4 bases and J by 5 bases, with 11 bases between them. CDR1 is SGHTA, CDR2 FQGNSA, per germline. CDR3 amino acids: CASSSVRQTGELFF. CDR3 coding DNA: TGTGCCAGCAGCTCCGTCAGGCAGACCGGGGAGCTGTTTTTT.

The table lists this clone with a few counts. This rearrangement joins TRBV20-1 to TRBJ2-2; D not certain. Germline V gives CDR1 DFQATT, CDR2 SNEGSKA (reference sequence). Trimming removed 3 bases from V and 0 bases from J, with 8 bases in between. CDR3 length: 14 residues. In DNA, the CDR3 is TGCAGTGCTAGTAGTCTAACGAACACCGGGGAGCTGTTTTTT. It yields the protein CSASSLTNTGELFF.

This chain's CDR3 is CASSRDSREKLFF. DNA for the CDR3: TGTGCCAGCAGCCGGGACAGCCGGGAAAAACTGTTTTTT. The rearrangement joins TRBV3-1 (or the pseudogene TRBV3-2) to TRBJ1-4; 7 nucleotides agree with TRBD1. This CDR3 has 13 amino acids. Per germline, CDR1 LGHDT and CDR2 YNNKEL (reference sequence). V lost 4 bases, J lost 8 bases, and 4 bases stayed unmatched.

J is TRBJ2-1 and V is TRBV13; 9 bases are a match to TRBD2. This CDR3 region has 12 residues. Losses at the gene ends were 5 bases for V and 10 bases for J; bases not matched to a gene: 3. Germline CDR1 is PRHDT and CDR2 is FYEKMQ (reference sequence). CDR3 coding DNA: TGTGCCAGCAGCCTGGGACTAGCAGAGCAGTTCTTC. It encodes CASSLGLAEQFF.

The gene calls are TRBV13 and TRBJ2-2; 8 nucleotides match TRBD1. The CDR3 contains 16 residues. The germline gives CDR1 PRHDT, CDR2 FYEKMQ (reference sequence). The junction had 10 bases not matched to a gene; V was cut back by 4 bases and J by 6 bases. CDR3 residues: CASSSTPGQAPGELFF. The CDR3 coding sequence is TGTGCCAGCAGCTCAACTCCGGGACAGGCCCCCGGGGAGCTGTTTTTT.

The chain couples TRBV28 to TRBJ1-6; no reliable D call. The CDR3 runs to 17 residues. The germline V gene encodes CDR1 MDHEN and CDR2 SYDVKM. V lost 2 bases and J lost 1, with 12 bases in between. The chain's CDR3 is CASSLPNLRSYNSPLHF. Here the CDR3 DNA reads TGTGCCAGCAGTTTACCAAACCTGAGGTCCTATAATTCACCCCTCCACTTT.

The gene calls are TRBV28 and TRBJ2-3; TRBD2 agrees at 8 bases. This CDR3 comprises 15 residues. Per germline, CDR1 MDHEN and CDR2 SYDVKM. With V trimmed by 6 bases and J by 4 bases, 9 bases remained unmatched. CDR3 amino acids: CASSNAGTRADTQYF. The DNA for the CDR3 is TGTGCCAGCAGCAACGCCGGGACTAGGGCAGATACGCAGTATTTT.

The chain couples TRBV30 to TRBJ1-3, with D hard to call. The V gene's germline CDR1 is GTSNPN and CDR2 SVGIG (reference sequence). The CDR3 runs to 13 residues. V was shortened by 4 bases and J by 7 bases, with 14 bases between the two germline ends. The CDR3 coding sequence is TGTGCCTGGATGGTGCCGCTAAAGAACACCATATATTTT. Residues: CAWMVPLKNTIYF.

The DNA for the CDR3 is TGTGCCAGTAGTAAGGGACAGGCCTACGAGCAGTACTTC. It specifies CASSKGQAYEQYF. This chain joins TRBV19 and TRBJ2-7; 8 nucleotides agree with TRBD1. Losses at the gene ends were 4 bases for V and 2 bases for J; bases not matched to a gene: 1. The germline CDR1 and CDR2 sequences are LNHDA and SQIVND (reference sequence). The CDR3 consists of 13 residues.